The 10 T cell receptor beta chains below come from one sample, sequenced in a study of cytomegalovirus exposure and HLA in healthy donors. PCR primers comprised 60 Vbeta and 13 Jbeta primers. Repertoires were generated with immunoSEQ multiplex PCR, while TCRdb's copy carries only in-frame clones and drops some. The sample lists 150,000 to 200,000 clones, approximately 80% seen once, with about 2.5% in the top ten. The sequencing sample was made of PBMCs. The source is a woman aged 45-60 years in good health and CMV-seronegative.

The V call is TRBV19, the J call TRBJ1-5; the match to TRBD1 covers 8 bases. J was trimmed by 4 bases and V by 5 bases; bases with no gene match: 7. Germline-derived CDR1 and CDR2 are LNHDA and SQIVND (reference sequence). The CDR3 runs 15 residues. CDR3 sequence reads: CASSSAGTGNQPQHF. Written as DNA, the CDR3 is TGTGCCAGTAGTTCCGCCGGGACAGGAAATCAGCCCCAGCATTTT.

This chain uses TRBV27 with TRBJ2-1, with a possible D match to TRBD2 (5 bases). With 1 base removed from V and 2 bases from J, the gap between germline ends came to 15 bases. This CDR3 is 17 amino acids long. CDR1 and CDR2 (germline): MNHEY, SMNVEV (reference sequence). As DNA, the CDR3 is TGTGCCAGCAGTTTATTAAGTAGAGGACTGACCTACAATGAGCAGTTCTTC. Encoded protein: CASSLLSRGLTYNEQFF.

The chain employs TRBV6-1 and TRBJ2-7; 10 bases map to TRBD1. With V trimmed by 4 bases and J by 4 bases, 4 bases remained unmatched. The CDR3 spans 14 residues. Germline values: CDR1 MNHNS, CDR2 SASEGT. The CDR3 coding sequence is TGTGCCAGCAGTGCCGACAGGGGGCCGTACGAGCAGTACTTC. Translated, it gives CASSADRGPYEQYF.

This clone has a handful of counts. V is TRBV19 and J is TRBJ2-1; 7 bases fit TRBD1. The length of the CDR3 is 15 residues. J lost 3 bases, V lost 5 bases, and 7 bases had no gene match. From germline, CDR1 is LNHDA and CDR2 SQIVND (reference sequence). The CDR3 DNA follows: TGTGCCAGTAGTGGAGGACAGGCCAACTACAATGAGCAGTTCTTC. Residues: CASSGGQANYNEQFF. The variable domain in full, with the rest retrieved from reference TRBV19 and TRBJ2-1, is DGGITQSPKYLFRKEGQNVTLSCEQNLNHDAMYWYRQDPGQGLRLIYYSQIVNDFQKGDIAEGYSVSREKKESFPLTVTSAQKNPTAFYLCASSGGQANYNEQFFGPGTRLTVL.

The genes are TRBV28 and TRBJ1-1; possible D gene TRBD1, 5 bases. The germline CDR1 and CDR2 sequences are MDHEN and SYDVKM. Trimming left V 10 bases short and J 8 bases short, with 11 bases between. The CDR3 runs 10 residues. The CDR3 region is CAIGAAEAFF. The DNA of the CDR3 is TGTGCCATAGGGGCGGCCGAAGCTTTCTTT.

V is TRBV19 and J is TRBJ1-6; D is perhaps TRBD1 (6 bases). Germline loops: CDR1 LNHDA, CDR2 SQIVND (reference sequence). Trimming cost V 6 bases and J 9 bases, with 12 bases left between them. CDR3 length: 13 amino acids. The CDR3 protein is CASSLRQVSPLHF. CDR3 sequence (DNA): TGTGCCAGTAGCCTCAGACAGGTTTCACCCCTCCACTTT.

The chain carries TRBV7-2 and TRBJ2-1, with D unresolved. CDR1 is SGHTA and CDR2 is FQGNSA in the germline V gene. CDR3 size: 13 residues. V was pared by 3 bases and J by 3 bases, with 6 bases between. This CDR3 is CASSFVSYNEQFF. The CDR3 DNA sequence: TGTGCCAGCAGCTTCGTCAGCTACAATGAGCAGTTCTTC. The full variable domain, its missing parts supplied by reference TRBV7-2 and TRBJ2-1, is GAGVSQSPSNKVTEKGKDVELRCDPISGHTALYWYRQSLGQGLEFLIYFQGNSAPDKSGLPSDRFSAERTGGSVSTLTIQRTQQEDSAVYLCASSFVSYNEQFFGPGTRLTVL.

This clone was detected a few times. The CDR3 loop is CATSREAGAGSGANVLTF. DNA of the CDR3: TGTGCCACCAGCAGAGAGGCAGGGGCAGGCTCTGGGGCCAACGTCCTGACTTTC. The chain carries TRBV15 and TRBJ2-6, with TRBD1 as a possible D gene (6 bases). Germline values: CDR1 LNHNV, CDR2 YYDKDF (reference sequence). Trimming shortened V by 0 bases and J by 0 bases, and 12 bases separated the two germline ends. This CDR3 region has 18 residues.

V gene TRBV25-1 combines with J gene TRBJ1-1, with D possibly TRBD1 on 6 matching bases. Germline V lookup: CDR1 MGHDK, CDR2 SYGVNS. This CDR3 region has 13 residues. V was pared by 4 bases and J by 4 bases, with 10 bases between. This CDR3 is CASSGTGFTEAFF. The CDR3 nucleotides read TGTGCCAGCAGTGGAACAGGGTTCACTGAAGCTTTCTTT.

The count of this clone is one. The chain employs TRBV5-1 and TRBJ1-1; a weak D match, TRBD1 (5 bases). The CDR3 extends over 14 amino acids. V lost 4 bases and J lost 1, with 11 bases in between. The germline CDR1 and CDR2 sequences are SGHRS and YFSETQ. CDR3 nucleotides: TGCGCCAGCAGCGGAGCGGGGGGGAACACTGAAGCTTTCTTT. It specifies CASSGAGGNTEAFF.